Given below is one TCR beta chain in context. Its antigen is undetermined. Trimming shortened V by 3 bases and J by 7 bases, and 10 bases separated the two germline ends. This CDR3 spans 12 amino acids. Germline V CDR1 and CDR2: MNHEY, SMNVEV (reference sequence). This sample was taken from a study of T cells after posttransplantation cyclophosphamide. The study, taken as a whole, reports: Skin or GI-infiltrating T cells shared few TRB sequences with blood.

TCRdb's table, derived via immunoSEQ multiplex PCR, lists solely in-frame clones and lacks some. The sample contains around 21,000 clones, about 85% of which appear only once. A marrow graft followed busulfan-fludarabine conditioning, with cyclophosphamide on days +3 and +4. Sequenced here: PBMCs, sampled after allogeneic stem cell transplant with posttransplant cyclophosphamide. The receptor comes from a female patient aged 40-50 years who received an allogeneic stem cell transplant from a related donor, was CMV-positive, and had no GVHD. These T cells may partly come from the graft donor. The chain combines TRBV27 with TRBJ2-7; a possible D gene is TRBD2 (6 bases). CDR3 amino acids: CASSFGAGEQYF. In nucleotides, the CDR3 is TGTGCCAGCAGTTTCGGGGCGGGAGAGCAGTACTTC.